This TCR beta chain was recovered during a study of blood T cell repertoires in COVID-19. Study overall: Samples came from the United States, Italy and Spain, spanning acute and convalescent COVID-19. Nucleic acid was either cDNA or gDNA, and it came from T cells, B-cell-depleted T cells, or PBMCs.

This clone has a single count. V lost 4 bases and J 4 bases, leaving 21 bases between the germline ends. The CDR3 extends over 17 amino acids. Germline CDR1 reads SGHRS; CDR2 reads YFSETQ. Authors' analysis steps: Scientists estimated how many nucleated cells there were by amplifying reference gene primers. Sequencing was performed with immunoSEQ multiplex PCR; in TCRdb, only in-frame clones are kept and a portion is missing. The V and J calls and clone size are taken from that table; D and trimming were inferred from the DNA. The table lists 100,000 to 150,000 clones, roughly four fifths of them singletons.

The receptor comes from a man in his fifties or sixties with acute or convalescent COVID-19. Material for sequencing was peripheral blood. The chain recombines TRBV5-1 with TRBJ2-1, with D maybe TRBD2 (6 bases). The CDR3 spells CASSKPGVAAIYNEQFF. CDR3 bases: TGCGCCAGCAGCAAACCGGGGGTAGCGGCTATATACAATGAGCAGTTCTTC.